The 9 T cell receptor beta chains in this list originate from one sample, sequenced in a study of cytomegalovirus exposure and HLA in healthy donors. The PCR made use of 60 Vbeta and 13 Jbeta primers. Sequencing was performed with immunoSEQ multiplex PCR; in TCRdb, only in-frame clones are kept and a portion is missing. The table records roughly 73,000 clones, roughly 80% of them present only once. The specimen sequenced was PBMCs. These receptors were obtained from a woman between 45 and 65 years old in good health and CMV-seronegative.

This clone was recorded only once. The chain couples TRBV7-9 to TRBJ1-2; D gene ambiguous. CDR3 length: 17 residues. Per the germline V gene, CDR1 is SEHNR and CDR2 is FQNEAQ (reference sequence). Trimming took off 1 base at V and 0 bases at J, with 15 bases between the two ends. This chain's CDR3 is CASSLVSESHPNYGYTF. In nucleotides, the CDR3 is TGTGCCAGCAGCTTAGTCTCCGAGAGTCATCCTAACTATGGCTACACCTTC.

The CDR3 region has the DNA TGTGCCAGTAGTACGGGGGACTACATCACAGATACGCAGTATTTT. Translation gives CASSTGDYITDTQYF. The chain combines TRBV19 with TRBJ2-3; 7 bases line up with TRBD2. Germline loops: CDR1 LNHDA, CDR2 SQIVND (reference sequence). The CDR3 has 15 residues. With V trimmed by 4 bases and J by 2 bases, 6 bases remained unmatched.

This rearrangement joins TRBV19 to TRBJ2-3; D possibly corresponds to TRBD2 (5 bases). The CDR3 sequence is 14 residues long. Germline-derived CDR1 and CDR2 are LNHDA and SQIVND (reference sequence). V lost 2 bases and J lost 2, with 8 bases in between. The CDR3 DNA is TGTGCCAGTAGTATATCCGGGGTCACAGATACGCAGTATTTT. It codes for CASSISGVTDTQYF.

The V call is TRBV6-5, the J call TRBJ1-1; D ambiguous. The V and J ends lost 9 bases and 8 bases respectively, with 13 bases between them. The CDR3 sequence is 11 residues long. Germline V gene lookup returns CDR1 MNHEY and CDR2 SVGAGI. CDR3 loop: CASSRAGEAFF. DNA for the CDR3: TGTGCCAGTTCCCGGGCGGGGGAAGCTTTCTTT.

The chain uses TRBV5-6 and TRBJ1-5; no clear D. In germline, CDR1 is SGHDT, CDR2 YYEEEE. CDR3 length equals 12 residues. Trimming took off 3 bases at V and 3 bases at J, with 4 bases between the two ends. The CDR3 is CASSSNNQPQHF. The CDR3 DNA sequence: TGTGCCAGCAGCTCAAACAATCAGCCCCAGCATTTT.

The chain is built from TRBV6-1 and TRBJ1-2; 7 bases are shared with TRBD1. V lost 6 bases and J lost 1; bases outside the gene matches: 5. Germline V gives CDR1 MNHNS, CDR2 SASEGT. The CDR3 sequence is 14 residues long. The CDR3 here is CASRPNRGNYGYTF. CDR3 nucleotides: TGTGCCAGCAGACCAAACAGGGGTAACTATGGCTACACCTTC.

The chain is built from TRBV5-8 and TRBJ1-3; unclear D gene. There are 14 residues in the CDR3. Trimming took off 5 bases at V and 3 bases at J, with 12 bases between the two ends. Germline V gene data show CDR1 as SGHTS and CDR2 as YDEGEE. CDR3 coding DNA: TGTGCCAGCAGGTCTCGGGGAGGTGGAAACACCATATATTTT. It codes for CASRSRGGGNTIYF.

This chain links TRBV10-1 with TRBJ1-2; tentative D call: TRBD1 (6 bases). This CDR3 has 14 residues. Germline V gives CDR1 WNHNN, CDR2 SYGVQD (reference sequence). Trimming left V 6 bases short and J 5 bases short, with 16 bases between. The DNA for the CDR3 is TGCGCCAGCAGCGACCAACAAGGGGGATATGGCTACACCTTC. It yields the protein CASSDQQGGYGYTF.

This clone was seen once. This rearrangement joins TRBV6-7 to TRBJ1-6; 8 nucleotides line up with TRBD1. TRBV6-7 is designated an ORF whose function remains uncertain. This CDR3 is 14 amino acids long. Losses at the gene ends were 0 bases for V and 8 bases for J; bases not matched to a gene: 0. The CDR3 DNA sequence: TGTGCCAGCAGTTACTCGACAGGGGATTCACCCCTCCACTTT. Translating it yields CASSYSTGDSPLHF.